The next 21 T cell receptor beta chains were all read from a single sample in a study of cytomegalovirus exposure and HLA in healthy donors. PCR amplification relied on 60 Vbeta primers (plus 13 Jbeta primers). Sequenced by immunoSEQ multiplex PCR; TCRdb stores in-frame clones only, minus some. The data show 150,000 to 200,000 clones, with around 80% seen just once and more than 1.5% held by the top ten. Source material: PBMCs. The receptor source for this set is a man in his late teens or twenties in good health and CMV-seronegative.

J is TRBJ1-4 and V is TRBV19, with TRBD1 as a possible D gene (6 bases). The CDR3 consists of 14 residues. V gave up 9 bases and J gave up 8 bases, with 19 bases separating them. Germline CDR1 and CDR2: LNHDA and SQIVND (reference sequence). CDR3 sequence: CASSSGTTEEKLFF. The CDR3 DNA reads TGTGCCAGCTCATCCGGGACAACAGAAGAAAAACTGTTTTTT. Complete variable domain (other parts from reference TRBV19 and TRBJ1-4): DGGITQSPKYLFRKEGQNVTLSCEQNLNHDAMYWYRQDPGQGLRLIYYSQIVNDFQKGDIAEGYSVSREKKESFPLTVTSAQKNPTAFYLCASSSGTTEEKLFFGSGTQLSVL.

This clone occurred once. V is TRBV5-5 and J is TRBJ2-7; D is undetermined. From germline, CDR1 is SGHKS and CDR2 YYEKEE (reference sequence). The CDR3 is 15 residues long. Between the trimmed V and J ends, which lost 1 base and 1 base, there was a span of 12 bases. CDR3 amino acids: CASSLLGSPSYEQYF. The CDR3 DNA sequence: TGTGCCAGCAGCTTGTTGGGCAGCCCTTCCTACGAGCAGTACTTC.

The V gene is TRBV2, the J gene TRBJ1-2, with 9 bases identical to TRBD1. The germline V gene has CDR1 SNHLY and CDR2 FYNNEI. The trim removed 6 bases at V and 1 base at J, leaving 3 bases unmatched. The CDR3 is made up of 14 amino acids. The CDR3 protein is CASRGQGNNYGYTF. CDR3 nucleotide sequence: TGTGCCAGCAGGGGACAGGGCAATAACTATGGCTACACCTTC.

This sequence joins TRBV15 and TRBJ1-2, with TRBD1 matching over 9 bases. The CDR3 runs 13 residues. V shed 4 bases, J shed 8 bases, and the junction held 5 bases outside the gene matches. From germline, CDR1 is LNHNV and CDR2 YYDKDF (reference sequence). Here the CDR3 reads CATSKGQGDGYTF. For the CDR3, the DNA is TGTGCCACCAGCAAGGGACAGGGAGACGGCTACACCTTC. Variable domain in full (rest from reference TRBV15 and TRBJ1-2): DAMVIQNPRYQVTQFGKPVTLSCSQTLNHNVMYWYQQKSSQAPKLLFHYYDKDFNNEADTPDNFQSRRPNTSFCFLDIRSPGLGDTAMYLCATSKGQGDGYTFGSGTRLTVV.

The chain couples TRBV5-1 to TRBJ2-5; TRBD2 matches at 11 bases. Trimming took 7 bases from V and 5 from J; bases not matched to a gene: 22. The CDR3 spans 19 residues. The germline gives CDR1 SGHRS, CDR2 YFSETQ. The CDR3 coding sequence is TGCGCCAGCGGGTCCCCGCGGGGGGAACTAGCGGGAGATTGGGAGACCCAGTACTTC. It specifies CASGSPRGELAGDWETQYF.

This clone was seen only once. The chain links TRBV6-1 to TRBJ1-5; the D gene is possibly TRBD1 (5 bases). Germline V gene sequence: CDR1 MNHNS, CDR2 SASEGT. V lost 5 bases to trimming and J lost 9 bases, with 14 bases between them. There are 13 residues in the CDR3. The CDR3 protein is CASSIEHGGPQHF. CDR3 DNA sequence: TGTGCCAGCAGTATAGAGCACGGGGGGCCCCAGCATTTT.

This chain connects TRBV18 to TRBJ1-4; D gene unclear. Germline V gene data show CDR1 as KGHSH and CDR2 as LQKENI. Trimming shortened V by 3 bases and J by 6 bases, and 5 bases separated the two germline ends. This CDR3 is 12 amino acids long. CDR3 loop: CASSPNDEKLFF. CDR3 sequence (DNA): TGTGCCAGCTCACCCAATGATGAAAAACTGTTTTTT.

The chain has TRBV7-9 and TRBJ2-7; tentative D call: TRBD2 (5 bases). V was shortened by 5 bases and J by 0 bases, with 14 bases between the two germline ends. Germline V gives CDR1 SEHNR, CDR2 FQNEAQ (reference sequence). This CDR3 is 15 amino acids long. The CDR3: CASSAKSGTSYEQYF. As DNA, the CDR3 is TGTGCCAGCAGCGCAAAGAGCGGAACCTCCTACGAGCAGTACTTC.

The chain is built from TRBV14 and TRBJ2-1, with 7 nucleotides matching TRBD2. J gave up 1 base and V 1 base, and 10 bases lay outside the gene matches. The V gene's germline CDR1 is SGHDN and CDR2 FVKESK. This CDR3 spans 18 amino acids. The CDR3, as DNA: TGTGCCAGCAGCCAAGTAAAAAAGCGGGGACTTTCCTACAATGAGCAGTTCTTC. This encodes CASSQVKKRGLSYNEQFF.

The chain combines TRBV15 with TRBJ2-1; TRBD1 matches at 7 bases. V lost 4 bases and J lost 5; bases outside the gene matches: 23. The CDR3 extends over 20 amino acids. Germline V gene data show CDR1 as LNHNV and CDR2 as YYDKDF (reference sequence). The CDR3: CATSIGDSRHVPIWNNEQFF. The CDR3, as DNA: TGTGCCACCAGCATCGGGGACAGTCGTCACGTACCTATCTGGAACAATGAGCAGTTCTTC.

This clone has just a few counts. J is TRBJ2-2 and V is TRBV7-3; D not resolved. Germline V CDR1 and CDR2: SGHTA, FQGTGA. This CDR3 contains 14 residues. V was cut by 5 bases and J by 2 bases, with 9 bases left in between. CDR3 sequence: CASSEMTNTGELFF. The CDR3 nucleotides read TGTGCCAGCAGCGAAATGACAAACACCGGGGAGCTGTTTTTT.

The CDR3 loop reads CASSSTPVGTSNEKLFF. For the CDR3, the DNA is TGTGCCAGCAGCTCCACCCCAGTAGGGACATCTAATGAAAAACTGTTTTTT. V is TRBV14 and J is TRBJ1-4; a weak D match, TRBD1 (6 bases). CDR1 and CDR2 from the germline V gene are SGHDN and FVKESK. CDR3 length: 17 residues. The V end was cut by 5 bases, the J end by 3 bases, with 19 bases between. The full variable domain, rest sourced from reference TRBV14 and TRBJ1-4, is EAGVTQFPSHSVIEKGQTVTLRCDPISGHDNLYWYRRVMGKEIKFLLHFVKESKQDESGMPNNRFLAERTGGTYSTLKVQPAELEDSGVYFCASSSTPVGTSNEKLFFGSGTQLSVL.

The V call is TRBV7-3, the J call TRBJ1-3; D unresolved. Trimming shortened V by 0 bases and J by 2 bases, and 5 bases separated the two germline ends. The CDR3 contains 14 residues. Germline loops: CDR1 SGHTA, CDR2 FQGTGA. CDR3 bases: TGTGCCAGCAGCTTAACGTCAACTGGAAACACCATATATTTT. This sequence encodes CASSLTSTGNTIYF.

This clone was observed a few times. The genes are TRBV28 and TRBJ2-1, with 11 bases matching TRBD2. Trimming removed 2 bases from V and 8 bases from J; junction bases left unmatched: 23. Germline V lookup: CDR1 MDHEN, CDR2 SYDVKM. The CDR3 has 21 residues. DNA for the CDR3: TGTGCCAGCAGTTTAGGGCGTGTGGTCGGCTCAAGACTAGCGGGGAGTGATGAGCAGTTCTTC. Protein product: CASSLGRVVGSRLAGSDEQFF.

The rearrangement links TRBV27 to TRBJ2-7; a possible D gene is TRBD1 (6 bases). The CDR3 is 14 residues long. Germline CDR1 MNHEY, CDR2 SMNVEV (reference sequence). Trimming shortened V by 6 bases and J by 8 bases, and 20 bases separated the two germline ends. The CDR3 sequence: CASSRTDPLTKQYF. CDR3 DNA: TGTGCCAGCAGCCGGACAGACCCTTTGACGAAGCAGTACTTC.

V is TRBV2 and J is TRBJ2-3; no reliable D call. The V gene lost 5 bases and the J gene lost 6 bases, with 21 bases spanning the gap. This CDR3 is 16 amino acids long. CDR1 and CDR2 (germline): SNHLY, FYNNEI. As DNA, the CDR3 is TGTGCCAGCAGTCCCGGCCCAGCGTGGAGCGTGGATACGCAGTATTTT. It specifies CASSPGPAWSVDTQYF.

The chain recombines TRBV6-5 with TRBJ2-3; 9 positions agree with TRBD1. The ends lost 2 bases at V and 6 bases at J; junction bases unmatched: 3. The germline CDR1 and CDR2 sequences are MNHEY and SVGAGI. This CDR3 is built from 14 residues. The CDR3 loop is CASSYLGTGDTQYF. In nucleotides, the CDR3 is TGTGCCAGCAGTTACCTGGGGACAGGGGATACGCAGTATTTT.

This chain links TRBV10-1 with TRBJ2-5; 9 nucleotides match TRBD2. The ends lost 6 bases at V and 11 bases at J; junction bases unmatched: 4. Germline CDR1 is WNHNN and CDR2 is SYGVQD (reference sequence). The CDR3 is 11 residues long. CDR3 nucleotides: TGCGCCAGCAGCGCGGGAGGGGAGCAGTACTTC. This sequence encodes CASSAGGEQYF.

The V and J genes are TRBV25-1 and TRBJ1-2, with D maybe TRBD1 (5 bases). From germline, CDR1 is MGHDK and CDR2 SYGVNS. CDR3 length equals 15 residues. V was trimmed by 3 bases and J by 4 bases, leaving 15 bases between them. The CDR3 DNA reads TGTGCCAGCAGTGAGGACCCAGGGCCCTCCTATGGCTACACCTTC. Amino acid sequence: CASSEDPGPSYGYTF.

V gene TRBV4-1 combines with J gene TRBJ2-7, with a possible D match to TRBD1 (6 bases). CDR1 is MGHRA and CDR2 is YSYEKL in the germline V gene. The CDR3 consists of 16 residues. Deletions cut 0 bases from V and 0 bases from J, with 12 bases between. The CDR3 coding sequence is TGCGCCAGCAGCCAAGATTGGGGGCTAGTCTCCTACGAGCAGTACTTC. Its protein product is CASSQDWGLVSYEQYF.

Notes on this clone: The sample has other DNA sequences that encode this CDR3 too. J is TRBJ2-7 and V is TRBV18; the D gene is possibly TRBD2 (5 bases). Looked up from germline, CDR1 is KGHSH and CDR2 is LQKENI. V was shortened by 3 bases and J by 3 bases, with 9 bases between the two germline ends. The CDR3 has 13 residues. The CDR3, as DNA: TGTGCCAGCTCACCGGACTCACTCTACGAGCAGTACTTC. Its protein is CASSPDSLYEQYF.